This T cell receptor (beta chain) stems from a study of tumor-infiltrating lymphocytes in localized non-small cell lung cancer. Deletions cut 3 bases from V and 5 bases from J, with 13 bases between. Germline V gives CDR1 LNHNV, CDR2 YYDKDF (reference sequence). The length of the CDR3 is 14 residues. Profiled with immunoSEQ multiplex PCR; TCRdb holds only in-frame clones, not every one. Of 20,000 to 25,000 clones in the sample, approximately 59% were seen once. The source of this sequence is a human donor with non-small cell lung cancer. Sequences were obtained from lung tumor tissue. This chain uses TRBV15 with TRBJ2-5; D might be TRBD2 (5 bases). The CDR3 coding sequence is TGTGCCACCAGCAGGGGAGACACCAGGGAGACCCAGTACTTC. Translating gives CATSRGDTRETQYF.